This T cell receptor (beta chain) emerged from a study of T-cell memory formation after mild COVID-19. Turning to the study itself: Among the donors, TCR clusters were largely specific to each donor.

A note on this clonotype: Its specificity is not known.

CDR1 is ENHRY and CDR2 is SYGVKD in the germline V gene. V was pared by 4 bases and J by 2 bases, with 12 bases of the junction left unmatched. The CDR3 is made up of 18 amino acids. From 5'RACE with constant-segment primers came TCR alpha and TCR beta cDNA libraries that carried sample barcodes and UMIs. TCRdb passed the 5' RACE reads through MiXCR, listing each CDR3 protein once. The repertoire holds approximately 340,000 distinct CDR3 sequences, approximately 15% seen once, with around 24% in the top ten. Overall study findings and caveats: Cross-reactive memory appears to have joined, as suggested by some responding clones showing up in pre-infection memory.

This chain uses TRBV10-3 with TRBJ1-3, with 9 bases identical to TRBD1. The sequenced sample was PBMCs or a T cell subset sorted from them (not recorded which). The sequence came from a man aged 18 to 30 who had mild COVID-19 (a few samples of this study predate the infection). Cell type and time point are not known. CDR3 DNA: TGTGCCATCAGTGGCCCGGGACAGGGAGGTTTAGCTGGAAACACCATATATTTT. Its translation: CAISGPGQGGLAGNTIYF.